The rows below give T cell receptor beta chains drawn from one sample of a study of T cell repertoires in cytomegalovirus infection. One entry per CDR3 protein, called by TCRdb with MiXCR from the reads. This sample carries 150,000 to 200,000 distinct CDR3 sequences, approximately 20% of them seen once, and the ten largest clones take roughly 2.9%. The sequencing sample was made of PBMCs. All receptors come from a human donor in good health (CMV status not recorded). Some clones in this sample may be carry-over from other donors' samples. Both conserved end residues are part of each CDR3. D genes are given only for firm matches. Size is omitted from some rows. Given values are once, few, many or a class for expanded clones.

DNA: TGTGCCAGCAGCCCCGGTCCGGACACCGGGGAGCTGTTTTTT
CDR3: CASSPGPDTGELFF
size: many
D: -
J: TRBJ2-2
V: TRBV7-9

DNA: TGTGCCAGCAGCAAGTCGAGCGGGAGGACCGACTACTACGAGCAGTACTTC
CDR3: CASSKSSGRTDYYEQYF
size: few
D: TRBD2
J: TRBJ2-7
V: TRBV6-2/TRBV6-3

DNA: TGCAGCGCAGCGGGAGGGCAAGAGACCCAGTACTTC
CDR3: CSAAGGQETQYF
size: -
D: TRBD2
J: TRBJ2-5
V: TRBV29-1

DNA: TGTGCCAGCAGTCAGTACAATGAGCAGTTCTTC
CDR3: CASSQYNEQFF
size: -
D: -
J: TRBJ2-1
V: TRBV2

DNA: TGTGCCAGTCGGGGGAAAGGAACGGGCGAGCAGTACTTC
CDR3: CASRGKGTGEQYF
size: -
D: -
J: TRBJ2-7
V: TRBV19

DNA: TGTGCCAGCAGTTTAAACCCGGGCGGAACCTACGAGCAGTACTTC
CDR3: CASSLNPGGTYEQYF
size: few
D: -
J: TRBJ2-7
V: TRBV27

DNA: TGTGCCAGCAGTTTATTGGGCGGGAGTCCCGGGGAGCTGTTTTTT
CDR3: CASSLLGGSPGELFF
size: many
D: TRBD2
J: TRBJ2-2
V: TRBV28

DNA: TGTGCCATCAGCGATTCGGGACAGGGGGTAATTCAGTTCTTC
CDR3: CAISDSGQGVIQFF
size: many
D: TRBD1
J: TRBJ2-1
V: TRBV10-3

DNA: TGTGCCAGCAAGTTGCGGGGATCCTACGAGCAGTACTTC
CDR3: CASKLRGSYEQYF
size: -
D: -
J: TRBJ2-7
V: TRBV7-9

DNA: TGTGCCAGTCACGGCTCGAGGGCCGGTACCGGGGAGCTGTTTTTT
CDR3: CASHGSRAGTGELFF
size: many
D: -
J: TRBJ2-2
V: TRBV19

DNA: TGCAGTGCTAGCCCGTCTAGCGGCAGCTCCTACGAGCAGTACTTC
CDR3: CSASPSSGSSYEQYF
size: -
D: TRBD2
J: TRBJ2-7
V: TRBV20-1

DNA: TGTGCCAGCAGTTTCCAAATCAACCGGGACAGCAATAGCAATCAGCCCCAGCATTTT
CDR3: CASSFQINRDSNSNQPQHF
size: -
D: TRBD1
J: TRBJ1-5
V: TRBV28

DNA: TGTGCCAGCTACCCAGGGACGAGGAACACTGAAGCTTTCTTT
CDR3: CASYPGTRNTEAFF
size: -
D: -
J: TRBJ1-1
V: TRBV18

DNA: TGTGCGGGCAGCGCGAGCGGGAGTGCCTACGAGCAGTACTTC
CDR3: CAGSASGSAYEQYF
size: -
D: TRBD2
J: TRBJ2-7
V: TRBV7-2

DNA: TGTGCCAGCAGCTTAGTCGGGGGATCGGTAGATACGCAGTATTTT
CDR3: CASSLVGGSVDTQYF
size: many
D: -
J: TRBJ2-3
V: TRBV7-2

DNA: TGTGCCAGCAGCTTGACAGGGCCCTCCTACGAGCAGTACTTC
CDR3: CASSLTGPSYEQYF
size: many
D: TRBD1
J: TRBJ2-7
V: TRBV7-2

DNA: TGCAGCGTTGTTACAGGGGGCGGACCGGAGCAGTTCTTC
CDR3: CSVVTGGGPEQFF
size: few
D: TRBD1
J: TRBJ2-1
V: TRBV29-1

DNA: TGCAGCGTTGGGAGAGAAAACATTCAGTACTTC
CDR3: CSVGRENIQYF
size: few
D: -
J: TRBJ2-4
V: TRBV29-1

DNA: TGTGCCAGCAGCGCGTGGGCAGGGGTAAACGTCTACGAGCAGTACTTC
CDR3: CASSAWAGVNVYEQYF
size: few
D: -
J: TRBJ2-7
V: TRBV7-2

DNA: TGCGCCAGCAGCTGGGGGGAGAACACTGAAGCTTTCTTT
CDR3: CASSWGENTEAFF
size: -
D: -
J: TRBJ1-1
V: TRBV5-1

DNA: TGTGCCAGCAGCCCCCCGGGACCGCCAAACTATGGCTACACCTTC
CDR3: CASSPPGPPNYGYTF
size: -
D: -
J: TRBJ1-2
V: TRBV6-2/TRBV6-3

DNA: TGTGCCAGCAGCTTGGGTCCCCTCTCCTACGAGCAGTACTTC
CDR3: CASSLGPLSYEQYF
size: -
D: -
J: TRBJ2-7
V: TRBV5-5

DNA: TGTGCCAGCAGTGATTTCGTTGGGCTGGGACAGGCAACCGTGGCTGAAGCTTTCTTT
CDR3: CASSDFVGLGQATVAEAFF
size: -
D: TRBD1
J: TRBJ1-1
V: TRBV28

DNA: TGTGCCAGCAGTTACCTACCTGGACTAGCGGGGGCCCTAGCCAAAAACATTCAGTACTTC
CDR3: CASSYLPGLAGALAKNIQYF
size: few
D: TRBD2
J: TRBJ2-4
V: TRBV6-6

DNA: TGTGCCAGCAGCCTCATACCGGGACAGGGGGCAGATACGCAGTATTTT
CDR3: CASSLIPGQGADTQYF
size: few
D: TRBD1
J: TRBJ2-3
V: TRBV7-4

DNA: TGCAGTGCCCTCCGGGCGGGAGTAGCAGATACGCAGTATTTT
CDR3: CSALRAGVADTQYF
size: -
D: TRBD2
J: TRBJ2-3
V: TRBV20-1

DNA: TGTGCCAGCAGCTTATTGGACGTGGGGGGAAGCTCCTACAATGAGCAGTTCTTC
CDR3: CASSLLDVGGSSYNEQFF
size: -
D: -
J: TRBJ2-1
V: TRBV11-3

DNA: TGTGCCAGCACCTTAAGCTCTAGCGGGGGTTACGAGCAGTACTTC
CDR3: CASTLSSSGGYEQYF
size: -
D: TRBD2
J: TRBJ2-7
V: TRBV7-2

DNA: TGCAGTGCTAGAGATGACTTGGTCTATGGCTACACCTTC
CDR3: CSARDDLVYGYTF
size: -
D: -
J: TRBJ1-2
V: TRBV20-1

DNA: TGTGCCAGCAGCCCTGGGGACCGAAGCACAGATACGCAGTATTTT
CDR3: CASSPGDRSTDTQYF
size: many
D: -
J: TRBJ2-3
V: TRBV7-2

DNA: TGCGCCAGCAGCTTGGGGGGCACTGCGTTTAACACAGATACGCAGTATTTT
CDR3: CASSLGGTAFNTDTQYF
size: -
D: -
J: TRBJ2-3
V: TRBV5-1

DNA: TGTAGTGCTAGAGGGACTAGCGTAGTTGAGCAGTTCTTC
CDR3: CSARGTSVVEQFF
size: -
D: TRBD2
J: TRBJ2-1
V: TRBV20-1

DNA: TGCAGTGCTTCCCGAGGAGGGCACGCTTTCTTT
CDR3: CSASRGGHAFF
size: many
D: -
J: TRBJ1-1
V: TRBV20-1

DNA: TGCGCCAGCAGCCAAGAGGCGGGACGGGAGACCCAGTACTTC
CDR3: CASSQEAGRETQYF
size: few
D: -
J: TRBJ2-5
V: TRBV4-3

DNA: TGCAGTGCTAGAGGCCAAGGAGTCGAGCAGTACTTC
CDR3: CSARGQGVEQYF
size: -
D: -
J: TRBJ2-7
V: TRBV20-1

DNA: TGTGCCAGCAGTTTTCAAATTGAGGCAACTAACTATAGCTACACTTTC
CDR3: CASSFQIEATNYSYTF
size: -
D: -
J: TRBJ1-2
V: TRBV27

DNA: TGTGCCAGCAGTGAAGTTGGTTTTGCGTCCTACAATGAGCAGTTCTTC
CDR3: CASSEVGFASYNEQFF
size: few
D: -
J: TRBJ2-1
V: TRBV6-1

DNA: TGTGCCAGCAGCTTAACAGGGGTTGGGGCCAACGTCCTGACTTTC
CDR3: CASSLTGVGANVLTF
size: -
D: TRBD1
J: TRBJ2-6
V: TRBV7-9

DNA: TGTGCCAGCAGTTCCCAGGGTTTTGGGGCCAACGTCCTGACTTTC
CDR3: CASSSQGFGANVLTF
size: many
D: -
J: TRBJ2-6
V: TRBV7-3

DNA: TGTGCCAGCAATTCCCGGGACACGACCACCGGGGAGCTGTTTTTT
CDR3: CASNSRDTTTGELFF
size: -
D: -
J: TRBJ2-2
V: TRBV7-9

DNA: TGTGCCAGCAGCTCCGGCCCCCCTCGGAGAGATACGCAGTATTTT
CDR3: CASSSGPPRRDTQYF
size: -
D: -
J: TRBJ2-3
V: TRBV5-4

DNA: TGTGCCAGCTCACCACCGAACACCGGGGAGCTGTTTTTT
CDR3: CASSPPNTGELFF
size: few
D: -
J: TRBJ2-2
V: TRBV18

DNA: TGTGCCAGCAGTGAATCCTGGGCCAGTAGAGGCTACACCTTC
CDR3: CASSESWASRGYTF
size: -
D: -
J: TRBJ1-2
V: TRBV2

DNA: TGTGCCAGCAGCTTAGCCGAGGGGCGGGACCAGTTCTTC
CDR3: CASSLAEGRDQFF
size: -
D: -
J: TRBJ2-1
V: TRBV7-9

DNA: TGTGCCAGCAGCCCAGGGGGCCTGAACACCGGGGAGCTGTTTTTT
CDR3: CASSPGGLNTGELFF
size: few
D: TRBD1
J: TRBJ2-2
V: TRBV5-4

DNA: TGTGCCAGCAGCCGTGCTATTGAAGAGACCCAGTACTTC
CDR3: CASSRAIEETQYF
size: few
D: -
J: TRBJ2-5
V: TRBV5-4

DNA: TGTGCCAGCAGTCCCCGGGAATTCAATCAGCCCCAGCATTTT
CDR3: CASSPREFNQPQHF
size: -
D: -
J: TRBJ1-5
V: TRBV27

DNA: TGTGCCAGCGGATCGAGGAGCACAGATACGCAGTATTTT
CDR3: CASGSRSTDTQYF
size: few
D: -
J: TRBJ2-3
V: TRBV6-6

DNA: TGTGCCAGCAGCCCCGGACAGTCATCCTACGAGCAGTACTTC
CDR3: CASSPGQSSYEQYF
size: many
D: -
J: TRBJ2-7
V: TRBV7-2

DNA: TGTGCCAGCAGTGGGAACACTGAAGCTTTCTTT
CDR3: CASSGNTEAFF
size: many
D: -
J: TRBJ1-1
V: TRBV19

DNA: TGTGCCAGCAGCATAAAAACCGGGGAGCTGTTTTTT
CDR3: CASSIKTGELFF
size: few
D: -
J: TRBJ2-2
V: TRBV12-3/TRBV12-4

DNA: TGTGCCAGCAGTTACACGTGGACAGGGGATCAGCCCCAGCATTTT
CDR3: CASSYTWTGDQPQHF
size: many
D: TRBD1
J: TRBJ1-5
V: TRBV6-5